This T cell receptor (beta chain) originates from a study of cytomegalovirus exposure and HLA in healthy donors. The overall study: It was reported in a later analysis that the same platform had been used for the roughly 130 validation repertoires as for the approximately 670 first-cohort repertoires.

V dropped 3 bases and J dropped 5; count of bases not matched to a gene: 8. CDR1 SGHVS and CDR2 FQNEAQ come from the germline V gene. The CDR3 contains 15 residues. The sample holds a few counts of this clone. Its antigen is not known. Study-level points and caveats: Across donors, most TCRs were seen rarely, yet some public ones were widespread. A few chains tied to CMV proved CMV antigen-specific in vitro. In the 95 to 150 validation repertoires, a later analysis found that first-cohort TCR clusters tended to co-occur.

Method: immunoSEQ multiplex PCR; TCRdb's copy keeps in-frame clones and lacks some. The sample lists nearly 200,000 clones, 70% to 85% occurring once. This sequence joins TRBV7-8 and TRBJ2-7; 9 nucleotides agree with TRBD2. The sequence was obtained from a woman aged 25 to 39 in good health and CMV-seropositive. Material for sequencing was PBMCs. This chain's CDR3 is CASSFLAGAFNEQYF. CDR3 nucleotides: TGTGCCAGCAGCTTCTTAGCGGGAGCTTTTAACGAGCAGTACTTC.